This is a list of T cell receptor beta chains from one sample in a study of T cell responses to AZD1222 COVID-19 vaccine. Profiling relied on immunoSEQ multiplex PCR, and the TCRdb table lists in-frame clones only, not all of them. In the table there are approximately 300,000 clones, 90% to 95% of which are singletons. Sequenced material: peripheral blood, taken 28 days after the second AZD1222 dose. The receptors stem from an adult who received the AZD1222 COVID-19 vaccine. Both conserved end residues are part of each CDR3. The order of the fields is J gene, clone size, V gene, D gene, CDR3 protein, CDR3 DNA. D genes are given only for firm matches. Where a row states a size, it is once, few, many or the class of an expanded clone; other rows omit it.

>TRBJ1-2|once|TRBV15|TRBD1
CATSRVLTGDYGYTF
TGTGCCACCAGCAGAGTCCTTACAGGGGACTATGGCTACACCTTC
>TRBJ1-2|NA|TRBV11-2|NA
CASSLGRTFLYGYTF
TGTGCCAGCAGCTTAGGCAGGACCTTTCTCTATGGCTACACCTTC
>TRBJ2-7|NA|TRBV7-2|NA
CASSKTRYEQYF
TGTGCCAGCAGCAAAACTAGATACGAGCAGTACTTC
>TRBJ1-2|NA|TRBV7-2|TRBD1
CASSSTGTGIYGYTF
TGTGCCAGCAGCTCTACCGGGACAGGAATATATGGCTACACCTTC
>TRBJ1-1|NA|TRBV5-1|NA
CASSSEERVTEAFF
TGCGCCAGCAGCTCGGAAGAGCGGGTCACTGAAGCTTTCTTT
>TRBJ1-6|NA|TRBV6-1|TRBD1
CASSDQTGGYSPLHF
TGTGCCAGCAGTGACCAGACAGGGGGCTATTCACCCCTCCACTTT
>TRBJ1-1|NA|TRBV6-6|TRBD1
CASSRPGTGPTEAFF
TGTGCCAGCAGTCGTCCCGGGACAGGGCCCACTGAAGCTTTCTTT
>TRBJ2-3|NA|TRBV27|NA
CASRSTDTQYF
TGTGCCAGCAGGTCCACAGATACGCAGTATTTT
>TRBJ1-4|NA|TRBV5-1|NA
CASSPGQTNEKLFF
TGCGCCAGCAGCCCGGGACAAACTAATGAAAAACTGTTTTTT
>TRBJ1-2|NA|TRBV2|TRBD1
CASRPGTGAGGYTF
TGTGCCAGCAGGCCCGGGACAGGGGCAGGAGGCTACACCTTC
>TRBJ1-3|NA|TRBV3-1/TRBV3-2|NA
CASSQEVISGNTIYF
TGTGCCAGCAGCCAAGAGGTGATCTCTGGAAACACCATATATTTT
>TRBJ1-5|NA|TRBV2|NA
CASSVDRNQPQHF
TGTGCCAGCAGTGTCGACCGGAATCAGCCCCAGCATTTT
>TRBJ1-5|NA|TRBV2|NA
CASATGNQPQHF
TGTGCCAGCGCCACAGGGAATCAGCCCCAGCATTTT
>TRBJ2-4|NA|TRBV5-3|TRBD1
CARRVNRGLQNIQYF
TGTGCCAGAAGGGTTAACAGGGGGCTCCAAAACATTCAGTACTTC
>TRBJ1-1|NA|TRBV18|NA
CASSPQAGTEAFF
TGTGCCAGCTCACCACAAGCTGGAACTGAAGCTTTCTTT
>TRBJ2-7|NA|TRBV5-1|NA
CASSSITGLSYEQYF
TGCGCCAGCAGCTCGATTACGGGCCTGTCCTACGAGCAGTACTTC
>TRBJ1-6|NA|TRBV5-1|NA
CASSLAGGDSPLHF
TGCGCCAGCAGCTTGGCAGGTGGGGATTCACCCCTCCACTTT
>TRBJ1-1|NA|TRBV28|TRBD1
CASRTGQGNTEAFF
TGTGCCAGCAGAACCGGACAGGGGAACACTGAAGCTTTCTTT
>TRBJ2-1|NA|TRBV28|TRBD2
CASSLLAGGRYEQFF
TGTGCCAGCAGTTTATTGGCGGGGGGGCGGTATGAGCAGTTCTTC
>TRBJ1-1|NA|TRBV5-1|NA
CASSLSRRNTEAFF
TGCGCCAGCAGCTTGAGCAGGAGGAACACTGAAGCTTTCTTT
>TRBJ1-5|NA|TRBV4-2|NA
CASSQASPNQPQHF
TGTGCCAGCAGCCAAGCCAGCCCAAATCAGCCCCAGCATTTT
>TRBJ2-7|NA|TRBV4-3|NA
CASSQGLLYEQYF
TGCGCCAGCAGCCAGGGACTGCTCTACGAGCAGTACTTC
>TRBJ2-7|NA|TRBV2|TRBD1
CASSEGQTQYF
TGTGCCAGCAGTGAGGGACAGACGCAGTACTTC
>TRBJ2-1|NA|TRBV6-2/TRBV6-3|TRBD2
CASSSRDIGTSGNEQFF
TGTGCCAGCAGTTCACGGGACATCGGGACTAGCGGCAATGAGCAGTTCTTC
>TRBJ2-2|NA|TRBV9|TRBD2
CASSVAGGRRTGELFF
TGTGCCAGCAGCGTAGCGGGAGGGCGTCGGACCGGGGAGCTGTTTTTT
>TRBJ2-3|NA|TRBV10-3|NA
CASQGGSGGDTQYF
TGTGCCTCCCAGGGTGGCTCTGGGGGAGATACGCAGTATTTT
>TRBJ2-1|NA|TRBV2|NA
CASSDSGPSSYNEQFF
TGTGCCAGCAGTGACTCGGGGCCGAGCTCCTACAATGAGCAGTTCTTC
>TRBJ1-2|NA|TRBV3-1/TRBV3-2|NA
CASSQDRLGFIHGYTF
TGTGCCAGCAGCCAAGACCGATTGGGTTTCATTCATGGCTACACCTTC
>TRBJ2-7|NA|TRBV6-5|NA
CASTNSWQLGYEQYF
TGTGCCAGCACCAACTCATGGCAGTTGGGTTACGAGCAGTACTTC
>TRBJ1-3|NA|TRBV3-1/TRBV3-2|NA
CASSPLVLTGNTIYF
TGTGCCAGCAGCCCCCTGGTCCTCACTGGAAACACCATATATTTT
>TRBJ1-5|NA|TRBV4-1|NA
CASSQASLSPPQHF
TGCGCCAGCAGCCAAGCCAGCCTGAGTCCGCCCCAGCATTTT
>TRBJ2-7|NA|TRBV12-3/TRBV12-4|NA
CASSPRPGYEQYF
TGTGCCAGCAGTCCTCGACCGGGGTACGAGCAGTACTTC
>TRBJ1-1|NA|TRBV2|NA
CASSEADRTPEAFF
TGTGCCAGCAGTGAAGCCGACAGGACACCCGAAGCTTTCTTT
>TRBJ1-3|NA|TRBV4-1|NA
CASSQATGPLSGNTIYF
TGCGCCAGCAGCCAAGCCACCGGACCACTCTCTGGAAACACCATATATTTT
>TRBJ1-6|NA|TRBV5-8|TRBD1
CASSLQGGNSPLHF
TGTGCCAGCAGCTTACAGGGGGGCAATTCACCCCTCCACTTT
>TRBJ2-7|NA|TRBV5-1|TRBD1
CASSTGQTHYEQYF
TGCGCCAGCAGCACGGGACAGACACACTACGAGCAGTACTTC
>TRBJ1-4|NA|TRBV28|TRBD1
CASSFGDRVRTNEKLFF
TGTGCCAGCAGTTTTGGGGACAGGGTGAGAACTAATGAAAAACTGTTTTTT
>TRBJ1-3|NA|TRBV4-2|NA
CASSQSGEGNTIYF
TGTGCCAGCAGCCAGAGCGGGGAGGGAAACACCATATATTTT
>TRBJ2-7|NA|TRBV6-2/TRBV6-3|NA
CASSGRTGSYEQYF
TGTGCCAGCAGTGGAAGAACAGGGTCCTACGAGCAGTACTTC
>TRBJ1-2|NA|TRBV18|NA
CASSPNTAPSDYGYTF
TGTGCCAGCTCACCGAATACAGCCCCCTCTGACTATGGCTACACCTTC
>TRBJ1-2|NA|TRBV28|NA
CASTPPAGVSYGYTF
TGTGCCAGCACCCCCCCGGCCGGAGTAAGCTATGGCTACACCTTC
>TRBJ2-5|NA|TRBV19|NA
CASSTQVLQETQYF
TGTGCCAGTAGTACACAGGTTCTCCAAGAGACCCAGTACTTC
>TRBJ2-2|few|TRBV6-2/TRBV6-3|NA
CASSYSGAQNTGELFF
TGTGCCAGCAGTTACTCGGGGGCGCAGAACACCGGGGAGCTGTTTTTT
>TRBJ2-7|NA|TRBV6-2/TRBV6-3|NA
CASSYRDIRFYEQYF
TGTGCCAGCAGTTACAGAGACATCCGGTTCTACGAGCAGTACTTC
>TRBJ1-6|NA|TRBV5-1|NA
CASSREKMINSPLHF
TGCGCCAGCAGCCGAGAAAAGATGATCAATTCACCCCTCCACTTT
>TRBJ1-1|NA|TRBV18|TRBD1
CASSSRQGEGYTEAFF
TGTGCCAGCTCATCCCGACAGGGGGAAGGTTACACTGAAGCTTTCTTT
>TRBJ2-2|NA|TRBV4-3|TRBD2
CASSQAASGDNTGELFF
TGCGCCAGCAGCCAAGCTGCTAGCGGGGACAACACCGGGGAGCTGTTTTTT
>TRBJ2-1|NA|TRBV5-1|TRBD2
CASSLGAGLSSYNEQFF
TGCGCCAGCAGCTTGGGTGCGGGACTAAGCTCCTACAATGAGCAGTTCTTC
>TRBJ2-2|once|TRBV11-2|NA
CASRPVVLNTGELFF
TGTGCCAGCAGACCCGTGGTCCTGAACACCGGGGAGCTGTTTTTT
>TRBJ1-1|NA|TRBV5-6|NA
CASSLVADLEAFF
TGTGCCAGCAGCTTGGTGGCCGACCTTGAAGCTTTCTTT
>TRBJ1-1|NA|TRBV6-2/TRBV6-3|NA
CASSRTRMNTEAFF
TGTGCCAGCAGCCGCACCCGGATGAACACTGAAGCTTTCTTT
>TRBJ1-1|NA|TRBV15|NA
CATSRDLEGLDTEAFF
TGTGCCACCAGCAGAGATCTGGAGGGGCTGGACACTGAAGCTTTCTTT
>TRBJ2-7|NA|TRBV20-1|NA
CSARKGGEQYF
TGCAGTGCTCGCAAGGGGGGAGAGCAGTACTTC
>TRBJ1-2|NA|TRBV7-5|NA
CARSSTEAPNYGYTF
TGTGCCAGAAGCTCCACGGAGGCTCCTAACTATGGCTACACCTTC
>TRBJ1-2|NA|TRBV28|TRBD1
CASSLRQGNYGYTF
TGTGCCAGCAGTCTCCGACAGGGGAACTATGGCTACACCTTC